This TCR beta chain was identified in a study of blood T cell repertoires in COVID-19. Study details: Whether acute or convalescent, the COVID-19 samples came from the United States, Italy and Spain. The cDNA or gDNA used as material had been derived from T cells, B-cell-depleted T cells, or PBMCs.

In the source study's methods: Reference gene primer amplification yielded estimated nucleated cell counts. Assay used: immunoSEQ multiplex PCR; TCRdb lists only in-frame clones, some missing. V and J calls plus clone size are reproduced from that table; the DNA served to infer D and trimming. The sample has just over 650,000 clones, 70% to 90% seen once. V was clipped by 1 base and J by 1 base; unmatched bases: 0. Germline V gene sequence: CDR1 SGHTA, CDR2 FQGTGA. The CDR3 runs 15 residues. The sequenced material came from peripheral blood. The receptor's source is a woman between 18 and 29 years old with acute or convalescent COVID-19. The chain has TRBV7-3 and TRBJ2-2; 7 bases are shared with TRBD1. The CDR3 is CASSLNRGNTGELFF. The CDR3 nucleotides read TGTGCCAGCAGCTTAAACAGGGGGAACACCGGGGAGCTGTTTTTT.